This TCR beta chain was documented in a study of human T cells and chemical hapten exposure. Documented time point: patch test 3, about 24 weeks after DPC sensitization. Treatment meaning: therapeutic diphenylcyclopropenone sensitization with weekly scalp DPC. The V gene end was trimmed by 4 bases and the J gene end by 1 base; junction bases not matched to a gene: 9. In germline, CDR1 is WSHSY, CDR2 SAAADI. CDR3 size: 18 residues. MiXCR was run by TCRdb on the RACE reads, yielding one entry per CDR3 protein. The sample has tens of thousands of distinct CDR3 sequences; about 10% are singletons. This TCR derives from a woman aged 35 to 49 with alopecia areata. Some clones in this sample may be carry-over from other donors' samples. V usage is TRBV10-2 and J usage is TRBJ2-4; 11 nucleotides agree with TRBD2. Source: whole blood, taken in connection with sensitization to the hapten diphenylcyclopropenone (DPC). The DNA of the CDR3 is TGCGCCAGCAGTGCCGGTAGCGGGGGGGCGGGTGCCAAAAACATTCAGTACTTC. The encoded protein is CASSAGSGGAGAKNIQYF.